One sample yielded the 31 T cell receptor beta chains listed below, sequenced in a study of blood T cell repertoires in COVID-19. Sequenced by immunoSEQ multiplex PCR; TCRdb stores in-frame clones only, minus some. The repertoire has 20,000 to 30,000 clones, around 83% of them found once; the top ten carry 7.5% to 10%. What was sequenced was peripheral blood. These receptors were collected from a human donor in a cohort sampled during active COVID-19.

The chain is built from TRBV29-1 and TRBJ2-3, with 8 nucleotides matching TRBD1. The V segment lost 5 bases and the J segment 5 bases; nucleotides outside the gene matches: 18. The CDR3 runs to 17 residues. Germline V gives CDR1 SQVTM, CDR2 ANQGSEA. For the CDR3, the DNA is TGCAGCGTTCGACCAGGCGGGACAGGCGTTCGGAGAGATACGCAGTATTTT. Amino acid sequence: CSVRPGGTGVRRDTQYF.

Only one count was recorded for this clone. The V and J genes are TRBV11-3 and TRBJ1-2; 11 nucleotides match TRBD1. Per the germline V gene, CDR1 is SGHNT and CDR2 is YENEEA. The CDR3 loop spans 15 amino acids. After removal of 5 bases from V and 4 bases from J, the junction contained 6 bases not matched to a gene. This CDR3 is CASSVGQGASYGYTF. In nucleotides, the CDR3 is TGTGCCAGCAGCGTTGGACAGGGGGCAAGCTATGGCTACACCTTC.

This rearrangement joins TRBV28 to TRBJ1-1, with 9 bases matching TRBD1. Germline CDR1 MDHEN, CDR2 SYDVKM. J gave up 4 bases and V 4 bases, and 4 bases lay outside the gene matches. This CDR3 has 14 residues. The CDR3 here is CASSSGTGTTEAFF. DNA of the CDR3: TGTGCCAGCAGTTCAGGGACAGGGACCACTGAAGCTTTCTTT.

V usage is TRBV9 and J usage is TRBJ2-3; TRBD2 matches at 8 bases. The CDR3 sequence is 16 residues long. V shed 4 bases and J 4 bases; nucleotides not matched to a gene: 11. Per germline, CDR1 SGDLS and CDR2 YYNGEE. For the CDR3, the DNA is TGTGCCAGCAGCCCCCCGACGGGAGGGCCTGCAGATACGCAGTATTTT. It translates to CASSPPTGGPADTQYF.

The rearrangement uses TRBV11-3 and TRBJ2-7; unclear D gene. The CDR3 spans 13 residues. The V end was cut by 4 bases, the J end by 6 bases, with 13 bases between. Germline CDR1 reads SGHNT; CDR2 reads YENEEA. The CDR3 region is CASSSDAPGEQYF. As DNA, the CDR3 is TGTGCCAGCAGCTCCGATGCCCCGGGCGAGCAGTACTTC.

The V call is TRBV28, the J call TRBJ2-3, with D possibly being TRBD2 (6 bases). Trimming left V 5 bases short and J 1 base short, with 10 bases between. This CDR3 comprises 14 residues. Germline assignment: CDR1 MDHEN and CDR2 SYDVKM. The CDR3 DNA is TGTGCCAGCAGTCACGGGAGTCGCACAGATACGCAGTATTTT. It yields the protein CASSHGSRTDTQYF.

CDR3 loop: CASNWVQDRSGYTF. The CDR3 DNA sequence: TGTGCCAGCAATTGGGTCCAGGACAGAAGTGGCTACACCTTC. V and J are TRBV28 and TRBJ1-2; TRBD1 is a possible D gene (6 bases). Germline CDR1 reads MDHEN; CDR2 reads SYDVKM. Trimming cost V 7 bases and J 7 bases, with 19 bases left between them. This CDR3 region has 14 residues.

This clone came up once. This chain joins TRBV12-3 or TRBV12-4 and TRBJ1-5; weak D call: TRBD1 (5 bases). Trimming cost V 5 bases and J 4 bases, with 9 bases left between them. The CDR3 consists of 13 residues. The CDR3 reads CASSQDRNQPQHF. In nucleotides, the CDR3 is TGTGCCAGCAGTCAAGACAGAAATCAGCCCCAGCATTTT.

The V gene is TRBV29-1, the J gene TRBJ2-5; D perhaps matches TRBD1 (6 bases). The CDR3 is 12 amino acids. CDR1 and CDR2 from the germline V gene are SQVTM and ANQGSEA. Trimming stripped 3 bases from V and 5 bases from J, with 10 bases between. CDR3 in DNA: TGCAGCGTTGAGGGGGCTGCGGAGACCCAGTACTTC. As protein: CSVEGAAETQYF.

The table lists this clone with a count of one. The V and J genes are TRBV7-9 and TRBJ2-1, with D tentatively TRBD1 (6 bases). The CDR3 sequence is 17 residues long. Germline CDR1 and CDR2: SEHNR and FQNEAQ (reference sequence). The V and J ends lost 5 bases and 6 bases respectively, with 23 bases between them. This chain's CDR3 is CASSPRGTGTHANEQFF. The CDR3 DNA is TGTGCCAGCAGCCCTAGGGGGACCGGGACCCACGCCAATGAGCAGTTCTTC.

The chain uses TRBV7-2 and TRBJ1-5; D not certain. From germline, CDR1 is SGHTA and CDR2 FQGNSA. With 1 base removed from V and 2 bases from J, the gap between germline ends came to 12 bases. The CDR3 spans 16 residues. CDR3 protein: CASSLVWSWGNQPQHF. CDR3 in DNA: TGTGCCAGCAGCTTAGTGTGGAGTTGGGGCAATCAGCCCCAGCATTTT. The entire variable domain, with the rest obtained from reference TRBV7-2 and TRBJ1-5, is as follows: GAGVSQSPSNKVTEKGKDVELRCDPISGHTALYWYRQSLGQGLEFLIYFQGNSAPDKSGLPSDRFSAERTGGSVSTLTIQRTQQEDSAVYLCASSLVWSWGNQPQHFGDGTRLSIL.

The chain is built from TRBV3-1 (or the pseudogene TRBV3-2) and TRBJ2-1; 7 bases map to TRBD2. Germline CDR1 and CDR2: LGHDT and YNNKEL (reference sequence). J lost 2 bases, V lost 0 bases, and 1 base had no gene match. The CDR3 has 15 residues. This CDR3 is CASSQDLAAYNEQFF. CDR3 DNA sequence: TGTGCCAGCAGCCAAGACCTAGCGGCCTACAATGAGCAGTTCTTC.

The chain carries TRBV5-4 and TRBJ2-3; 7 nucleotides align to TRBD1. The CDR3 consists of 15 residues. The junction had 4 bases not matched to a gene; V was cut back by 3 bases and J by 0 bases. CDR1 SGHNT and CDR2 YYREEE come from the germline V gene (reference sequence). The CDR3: CASSSRTGSTDTQYF. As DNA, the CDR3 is TGTGCCAGCAGCTCCCGGACAGGAAGCACAGATACGCAGTATTTT.

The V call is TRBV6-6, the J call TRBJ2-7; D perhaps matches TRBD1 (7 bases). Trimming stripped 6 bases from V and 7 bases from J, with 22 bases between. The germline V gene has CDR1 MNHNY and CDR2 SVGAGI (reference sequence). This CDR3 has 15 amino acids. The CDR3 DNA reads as TGTGCCAGCAGGGGAGGACAAACAGGGGACTGGGAGCAGTACTTC. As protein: CASRGGQTGDWEQYF.

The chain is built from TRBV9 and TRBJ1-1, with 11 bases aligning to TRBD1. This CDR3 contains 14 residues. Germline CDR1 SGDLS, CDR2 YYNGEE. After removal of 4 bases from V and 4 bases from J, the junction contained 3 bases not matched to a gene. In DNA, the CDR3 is TGTGCCAGCAGCCCCGGGACAGGGGGCACTGAAGCTTTCTTT. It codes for CASSPGTGGTEAFF.

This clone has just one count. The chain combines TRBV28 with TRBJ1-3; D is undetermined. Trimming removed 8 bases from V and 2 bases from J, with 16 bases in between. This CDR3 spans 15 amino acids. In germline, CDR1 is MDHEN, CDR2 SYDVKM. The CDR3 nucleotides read TGTGCCAGCTTCCCCCATGGCTCTCCTGGAAACACCATATATTTT. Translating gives CASFPHGSPGNTIYF.

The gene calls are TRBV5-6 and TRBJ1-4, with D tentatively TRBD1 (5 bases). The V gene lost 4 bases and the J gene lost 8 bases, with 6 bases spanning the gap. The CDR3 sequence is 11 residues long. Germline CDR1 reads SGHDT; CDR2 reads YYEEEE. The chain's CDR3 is CASSPGEKLFF. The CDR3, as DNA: TGTGCCAGCAGCCCAGGGGAAAAACTGTTTTTT.

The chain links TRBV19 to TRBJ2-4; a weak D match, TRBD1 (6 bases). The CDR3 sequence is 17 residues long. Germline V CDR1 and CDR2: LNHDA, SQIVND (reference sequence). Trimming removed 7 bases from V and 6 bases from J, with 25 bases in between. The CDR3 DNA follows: TGTGCCAGTACAATGGCCAGAGCAGGGGATAATAGAAACATTCAGTACTTC. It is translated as CASTMARAGDNRNIQYF. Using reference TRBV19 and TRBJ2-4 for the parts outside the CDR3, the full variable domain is DGGITQSPKYLFRKEGQNVTLSCEQNLNHDAMYWYRQDPGQGLRLIYYSQIVNDFQKGDIAEGYSVSREKKESFPLTVTSAQKNPTAFYLCASTMARAGDNRNIQYFGAGTRLSVL.

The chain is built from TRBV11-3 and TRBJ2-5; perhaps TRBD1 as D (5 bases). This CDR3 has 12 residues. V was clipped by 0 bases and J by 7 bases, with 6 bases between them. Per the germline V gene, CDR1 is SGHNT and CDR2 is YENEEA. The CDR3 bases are TGTGCCAGCAGCTTAGATCAGGGGACCCAGTACTTC. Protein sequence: CASSLDQGTQYF.

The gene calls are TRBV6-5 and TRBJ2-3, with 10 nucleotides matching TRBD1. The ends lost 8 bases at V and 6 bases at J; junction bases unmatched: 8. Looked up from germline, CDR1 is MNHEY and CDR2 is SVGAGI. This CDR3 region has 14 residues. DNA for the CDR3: TGTGCCAGCGTACGACAGGGGGCGTTGGATACGCAGTATTTT. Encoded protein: CASVRQGALDTQYF.

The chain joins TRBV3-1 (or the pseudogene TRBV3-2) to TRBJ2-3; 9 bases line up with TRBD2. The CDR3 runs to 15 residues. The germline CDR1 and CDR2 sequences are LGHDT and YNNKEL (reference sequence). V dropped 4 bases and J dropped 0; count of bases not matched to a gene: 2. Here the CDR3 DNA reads TGTGCCAGCAGCCCCACTAGCGGGAGCACAGATACGCAGTATTTT. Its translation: CASSPTSGSTDTQYF.

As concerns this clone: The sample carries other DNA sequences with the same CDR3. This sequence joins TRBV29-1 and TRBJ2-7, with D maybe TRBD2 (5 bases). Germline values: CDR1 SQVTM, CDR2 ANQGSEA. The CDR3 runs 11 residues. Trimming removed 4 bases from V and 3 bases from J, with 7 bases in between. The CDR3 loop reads CSVGGFYEQYF. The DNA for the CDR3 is TGCAGCGTTGGCGGGTTCTACGAGCAGTACTTC.

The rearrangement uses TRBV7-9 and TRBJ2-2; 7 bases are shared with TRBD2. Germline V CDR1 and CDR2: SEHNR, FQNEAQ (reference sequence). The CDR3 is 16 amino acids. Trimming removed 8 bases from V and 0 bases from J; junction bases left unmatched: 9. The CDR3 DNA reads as TGTGCCAGCTCATACGGGGGGTTGGCGAACACCGGGGAGCTGTTTTTT. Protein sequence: CASSYGGLANTGELFF.

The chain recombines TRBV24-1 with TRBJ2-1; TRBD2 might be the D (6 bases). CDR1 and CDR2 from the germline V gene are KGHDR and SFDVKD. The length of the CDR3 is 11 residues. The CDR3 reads CGAGSYNEQFF. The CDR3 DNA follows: TGTGGGGCGGGATCCTACAATGAGCAGTTCTTC.

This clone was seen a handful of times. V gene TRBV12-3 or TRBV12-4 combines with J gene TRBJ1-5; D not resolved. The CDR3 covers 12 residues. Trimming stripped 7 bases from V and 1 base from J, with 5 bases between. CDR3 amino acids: CASNLSNQPQHF. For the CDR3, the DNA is TGTGCCAGCAACCTAAGCAATCAGCCCCAGCATTTT.

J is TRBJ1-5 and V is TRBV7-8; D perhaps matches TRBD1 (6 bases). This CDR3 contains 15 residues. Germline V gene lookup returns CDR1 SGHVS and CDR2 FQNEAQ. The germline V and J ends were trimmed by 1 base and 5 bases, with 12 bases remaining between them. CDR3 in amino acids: CASSLGSGVDQPQHF. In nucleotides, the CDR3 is TGTGCCAGCAGCTTAGGGTCAGGGGTTGATCAGCCCCAGCATTTT.

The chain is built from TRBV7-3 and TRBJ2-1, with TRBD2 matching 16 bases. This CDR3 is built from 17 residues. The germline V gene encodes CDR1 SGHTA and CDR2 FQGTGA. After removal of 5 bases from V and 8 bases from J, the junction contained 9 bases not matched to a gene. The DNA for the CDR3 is TGTGCCAGCAGCCCTCCGGGACTAGCGGGAGGGCCGGATGAGCAGTTCTTC. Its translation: CASSPPGLAGGPDEQFF.

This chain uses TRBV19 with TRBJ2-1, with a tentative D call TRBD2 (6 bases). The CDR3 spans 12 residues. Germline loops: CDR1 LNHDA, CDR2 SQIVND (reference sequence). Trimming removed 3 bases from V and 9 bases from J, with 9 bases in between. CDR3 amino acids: CASSIGGGEQFF. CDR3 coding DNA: TGTGCCAGTAGTATCGGGGGAGGTGAGCAGTTCTTC.

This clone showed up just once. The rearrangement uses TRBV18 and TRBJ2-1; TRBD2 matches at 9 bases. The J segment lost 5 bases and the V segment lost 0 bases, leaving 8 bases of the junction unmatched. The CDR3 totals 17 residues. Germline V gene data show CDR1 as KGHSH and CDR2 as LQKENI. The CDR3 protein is CASSPPGSGSAHNEQFF. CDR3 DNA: TGTGCCAGCTCACCACCGGGTAGCGGGAGTGCCCACAATGAGCAGTTCTTC.

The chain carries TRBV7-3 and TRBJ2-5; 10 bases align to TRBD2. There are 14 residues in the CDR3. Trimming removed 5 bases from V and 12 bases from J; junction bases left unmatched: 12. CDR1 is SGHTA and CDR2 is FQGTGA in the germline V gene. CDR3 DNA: TGTGCCAGCAGCCGGGGGACTAGCGAGAACCAGAAGTACTTC. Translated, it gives CASSRGTSENQKYF.

The CDR3 DNA follows: TGTGCCAGTAGTCCATCGACAGCCGCGAACACCGGGGAGCTGTTTTTT. Translated, it gives CASSPSTAANTGELFF. This chain uses TRBV19 with TRBJ2-2; D may be TRBD1 (5 bases). Trimming left V 5 bases short and J 0 bases short, with 13 bases between. From germline, CDR1 is LNHDA and CDR2 SQIVND (reference sequence). The CDR3 runs to 16 residues.